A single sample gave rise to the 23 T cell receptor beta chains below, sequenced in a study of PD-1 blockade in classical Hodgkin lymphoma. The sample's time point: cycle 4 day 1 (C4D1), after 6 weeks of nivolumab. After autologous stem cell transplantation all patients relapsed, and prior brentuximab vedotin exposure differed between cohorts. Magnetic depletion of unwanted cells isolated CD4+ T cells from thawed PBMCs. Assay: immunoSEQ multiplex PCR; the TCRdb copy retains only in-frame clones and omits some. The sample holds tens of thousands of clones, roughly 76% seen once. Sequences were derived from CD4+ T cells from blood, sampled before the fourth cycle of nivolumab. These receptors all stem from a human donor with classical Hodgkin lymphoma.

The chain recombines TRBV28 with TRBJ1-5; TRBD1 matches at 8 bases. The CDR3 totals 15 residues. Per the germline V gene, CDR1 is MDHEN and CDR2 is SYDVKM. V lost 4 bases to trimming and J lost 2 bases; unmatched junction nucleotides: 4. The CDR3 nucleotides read TGTGCCAGCAGTTCAGGGGGCCGGGGCAATCAGCCCCAGCATTTT. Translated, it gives CASSSGGRGNQPQHF.

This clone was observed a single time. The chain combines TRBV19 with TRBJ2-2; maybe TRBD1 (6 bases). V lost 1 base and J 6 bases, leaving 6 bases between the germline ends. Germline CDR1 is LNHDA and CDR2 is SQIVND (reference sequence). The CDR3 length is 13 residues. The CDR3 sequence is CASSIGGPGELFF. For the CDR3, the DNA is TGTGCCAGTAGTATAGGGGGGCCCGGGGAGCTGTTTTTT.

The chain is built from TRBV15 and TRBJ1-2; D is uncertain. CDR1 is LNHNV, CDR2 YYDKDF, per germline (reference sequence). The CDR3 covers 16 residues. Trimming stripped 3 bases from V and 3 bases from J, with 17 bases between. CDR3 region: CATSRAGNFRDYGYTF. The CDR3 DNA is TGTGCCACCAGCAGGGCTGGGAACTTCCGGGACTATGGCTACACCTTC.

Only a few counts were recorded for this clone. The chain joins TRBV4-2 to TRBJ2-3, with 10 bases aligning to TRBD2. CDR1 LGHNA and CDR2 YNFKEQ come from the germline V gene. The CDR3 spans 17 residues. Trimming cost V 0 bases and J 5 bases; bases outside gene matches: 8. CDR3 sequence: CASSQDGAGGQQDTQYF. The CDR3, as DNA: TGTGCCAGCAGCCAAGATGGAGCGGGGGGGCAGCAAGATACGCAGTATTTT.

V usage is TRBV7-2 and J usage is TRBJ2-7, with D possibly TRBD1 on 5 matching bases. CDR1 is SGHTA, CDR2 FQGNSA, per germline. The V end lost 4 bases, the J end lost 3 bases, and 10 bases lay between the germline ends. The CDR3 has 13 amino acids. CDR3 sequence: CASSWGRDYEQYF. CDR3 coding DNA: TGTGCCAGCAGCTGGGGCAGGGACTACGAGCAGTACTTC.

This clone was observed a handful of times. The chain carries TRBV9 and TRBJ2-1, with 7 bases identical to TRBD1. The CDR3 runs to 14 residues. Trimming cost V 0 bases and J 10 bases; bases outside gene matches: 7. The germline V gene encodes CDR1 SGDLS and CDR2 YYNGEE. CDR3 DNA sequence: TGTGCCAGCAGCGTAGGACAGGGTAGCAGGGAGCAGTTCTTC. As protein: CASSVGQGSREQFF.

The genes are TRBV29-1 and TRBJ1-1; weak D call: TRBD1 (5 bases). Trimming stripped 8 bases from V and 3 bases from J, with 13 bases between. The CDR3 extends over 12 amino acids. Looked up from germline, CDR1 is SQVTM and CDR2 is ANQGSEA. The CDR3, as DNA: TGCAGCACCTCATTGGGGGACACTGAAGCTTTCTTT. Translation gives CSTSLGDTEAFF.

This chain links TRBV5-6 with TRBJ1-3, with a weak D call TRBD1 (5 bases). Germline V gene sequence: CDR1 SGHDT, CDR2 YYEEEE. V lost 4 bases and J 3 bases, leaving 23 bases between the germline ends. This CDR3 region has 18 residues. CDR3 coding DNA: TGTGCCAGCAGCCTCCGCCGGGACCTTGGGCGAGGTGGAAACACCATATATTTT. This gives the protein CASSLRRDLGRGGNTIYF.

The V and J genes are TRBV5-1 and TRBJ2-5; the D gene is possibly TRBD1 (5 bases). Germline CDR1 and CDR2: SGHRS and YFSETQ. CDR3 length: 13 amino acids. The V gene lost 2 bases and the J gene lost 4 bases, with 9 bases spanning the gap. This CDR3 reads CASSFFGAETQYF. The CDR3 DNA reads TGCGCCAGCAGCTTTTTTGGGGCAGAGACCCAGTACTTC.

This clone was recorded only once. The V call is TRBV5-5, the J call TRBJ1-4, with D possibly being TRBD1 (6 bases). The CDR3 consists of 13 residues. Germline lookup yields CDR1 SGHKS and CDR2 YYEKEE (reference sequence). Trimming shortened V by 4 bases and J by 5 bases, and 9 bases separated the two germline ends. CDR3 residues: CASSNGQNEKLFF. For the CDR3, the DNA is TGTGCCAGCAGCAATGGACAGAATGAAAAACTGTTTTTT. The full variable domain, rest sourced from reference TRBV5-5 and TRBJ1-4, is DAGVTQSPTHLIKTRGQQVTLRCSPISGHKSVSWYQQVLGQGPQFIFQYYEKEERGRGNFPDRFSARQFPNYSSELNVNALLLGDSALYLCASSNGQNEKLFFGSGTQLSVL.

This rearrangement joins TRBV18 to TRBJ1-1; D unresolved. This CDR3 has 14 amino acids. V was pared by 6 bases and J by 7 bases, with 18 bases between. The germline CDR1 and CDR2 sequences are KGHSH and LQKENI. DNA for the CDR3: TGTGCCAGCTCCCCGACTAATGCGAAACGTGAAGCTTTCTTT. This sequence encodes CASSPTNAKREAFF.

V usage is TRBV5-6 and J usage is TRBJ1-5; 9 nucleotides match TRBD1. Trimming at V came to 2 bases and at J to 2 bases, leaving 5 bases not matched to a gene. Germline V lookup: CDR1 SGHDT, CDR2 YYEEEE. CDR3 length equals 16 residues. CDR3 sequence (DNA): TGTGCCAGCAGCTTAACAGGGGGCGTAGGCAATCAGCCCCAGCATTTT. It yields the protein CASSLTGGVGNQPQHF.

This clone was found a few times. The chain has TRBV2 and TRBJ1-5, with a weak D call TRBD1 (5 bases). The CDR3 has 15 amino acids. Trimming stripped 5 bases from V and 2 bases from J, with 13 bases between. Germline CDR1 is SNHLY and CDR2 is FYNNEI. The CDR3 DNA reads TGTGCCAGCAGTAGGCTCGGGACGGGCAATCAGCCCCAGCATTTT. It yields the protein CASSRLGTGNQPQHF. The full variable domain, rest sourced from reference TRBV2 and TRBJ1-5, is EPEVTQTPSHQVTQMGQEVILRCVPISNHLYFYWYRQILGQKVEFLVSFYNNEISEKSEIFDDQFSVERPDGSNFTLKIRSTKLEDSAMYFCASSRLGTGNQPQHFGDGTRLSIL.

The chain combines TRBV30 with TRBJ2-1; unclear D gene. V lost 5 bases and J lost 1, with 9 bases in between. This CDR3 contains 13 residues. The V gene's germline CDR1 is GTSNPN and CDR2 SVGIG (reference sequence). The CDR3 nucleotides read TGTGCCTGGGGGTCGTTATCCTACAATGAGCAGTTCTTC. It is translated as CAWGSLSYNEQFF. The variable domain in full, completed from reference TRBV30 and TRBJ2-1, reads SQTIHQWPATLVQPVGSPLSLECTVEGTSNPNLYWYRQAAGRGLQLLFYSVGIGQISSEVPQNLSASRPQDRQFILSSKKLLLSDSGFYLCAWGSLSYNEQFFGPGTRLTVL.

The CDR3 DNA reads as TGTGCCAGCAGTTACTCGATAGGGGGGGACGAGCAGTACTTC. This translates into CASSYSIGGDEQYF. The chain couples TRBV6-5 to TRBJ2-7; D is perhaps TRBD2 (7 bases). The CDR3 covers 14 residues. Trimming stripped 0 bases from V and 5 bases from J, with 11 bases between. The germline gives CDR1 MNHEY, CDR2 SVGAGI.

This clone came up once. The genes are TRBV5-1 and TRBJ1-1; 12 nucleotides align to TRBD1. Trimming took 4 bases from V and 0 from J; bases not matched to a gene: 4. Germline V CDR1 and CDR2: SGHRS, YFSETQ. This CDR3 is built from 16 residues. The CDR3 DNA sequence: TGCGCCAGCAGCCTGGGGACAGGGGGCTTGAACACTGAAGCTTTCTTT. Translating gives CASSLGTGGLNTEAFF.

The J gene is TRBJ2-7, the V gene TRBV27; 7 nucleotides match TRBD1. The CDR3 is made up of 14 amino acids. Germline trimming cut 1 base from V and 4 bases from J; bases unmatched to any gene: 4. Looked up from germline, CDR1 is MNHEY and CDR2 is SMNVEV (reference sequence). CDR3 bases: TGTGCCAGCAGTTTATACAGGGGCCGATACGAGCAGTACTTC. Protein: CASSLYRGRYEQYF.

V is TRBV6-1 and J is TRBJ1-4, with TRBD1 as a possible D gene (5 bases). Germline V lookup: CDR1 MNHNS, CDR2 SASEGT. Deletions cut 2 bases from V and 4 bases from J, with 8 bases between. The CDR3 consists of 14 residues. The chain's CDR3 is CASSEWGINEKLFF. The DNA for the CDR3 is TGTGCCAGCAGTGAATGGGGGATTAATGAAAAACTGTTTTTT.

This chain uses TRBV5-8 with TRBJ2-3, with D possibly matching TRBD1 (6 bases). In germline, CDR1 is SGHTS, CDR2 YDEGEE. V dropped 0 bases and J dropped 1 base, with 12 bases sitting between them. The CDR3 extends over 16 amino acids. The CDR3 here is CASSLGPQGGTDTQYF. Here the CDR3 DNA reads TGTGCCAGCAGCTTGGGTCCACAGGGAGGCACAGATACGCAGTATTTT.

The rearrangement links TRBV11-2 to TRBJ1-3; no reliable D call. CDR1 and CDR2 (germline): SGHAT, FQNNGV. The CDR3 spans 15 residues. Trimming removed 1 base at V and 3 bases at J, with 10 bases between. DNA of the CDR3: TGTGCCAGCAGCTTAGTTCCCGACCGTGGAAACACCATATATTTT. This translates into CASSLVPDRGNTIYF.

The CDR3 sequence is CASSQVDMGFGTGELFF. The CDR3 nucleotides are TGCGCCAGCAGCCAAGTAGATATGGGGTTCGGCACCGGGGAGCTGTTTTTT. This sequence joins TRBV4-1 and TRBJ2-2; D gene unclear. The CDR3 contains 17 residues. Trimming took off 1 base at V and 4 bases at J, with 16 bases between the two ends. From germline, CDR1 is MGHRA and CDR2 YSYEKL.

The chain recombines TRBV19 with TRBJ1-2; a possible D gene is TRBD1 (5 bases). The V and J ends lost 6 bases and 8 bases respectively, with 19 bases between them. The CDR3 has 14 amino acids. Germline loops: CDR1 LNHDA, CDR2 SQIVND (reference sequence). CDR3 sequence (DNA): TGTGCCAGTAGCCCCACCCCAGGGTCGGGCGGCTACACCTTC. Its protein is CASSPTPGSGGYTF.

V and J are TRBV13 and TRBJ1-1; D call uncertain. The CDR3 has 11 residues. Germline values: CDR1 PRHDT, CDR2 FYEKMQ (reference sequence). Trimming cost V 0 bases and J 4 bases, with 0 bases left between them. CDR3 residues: CASSLGTEAFF. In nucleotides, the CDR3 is TGTGCCAGCAGCTTAGGCACTGAAGCTTTCTTT.